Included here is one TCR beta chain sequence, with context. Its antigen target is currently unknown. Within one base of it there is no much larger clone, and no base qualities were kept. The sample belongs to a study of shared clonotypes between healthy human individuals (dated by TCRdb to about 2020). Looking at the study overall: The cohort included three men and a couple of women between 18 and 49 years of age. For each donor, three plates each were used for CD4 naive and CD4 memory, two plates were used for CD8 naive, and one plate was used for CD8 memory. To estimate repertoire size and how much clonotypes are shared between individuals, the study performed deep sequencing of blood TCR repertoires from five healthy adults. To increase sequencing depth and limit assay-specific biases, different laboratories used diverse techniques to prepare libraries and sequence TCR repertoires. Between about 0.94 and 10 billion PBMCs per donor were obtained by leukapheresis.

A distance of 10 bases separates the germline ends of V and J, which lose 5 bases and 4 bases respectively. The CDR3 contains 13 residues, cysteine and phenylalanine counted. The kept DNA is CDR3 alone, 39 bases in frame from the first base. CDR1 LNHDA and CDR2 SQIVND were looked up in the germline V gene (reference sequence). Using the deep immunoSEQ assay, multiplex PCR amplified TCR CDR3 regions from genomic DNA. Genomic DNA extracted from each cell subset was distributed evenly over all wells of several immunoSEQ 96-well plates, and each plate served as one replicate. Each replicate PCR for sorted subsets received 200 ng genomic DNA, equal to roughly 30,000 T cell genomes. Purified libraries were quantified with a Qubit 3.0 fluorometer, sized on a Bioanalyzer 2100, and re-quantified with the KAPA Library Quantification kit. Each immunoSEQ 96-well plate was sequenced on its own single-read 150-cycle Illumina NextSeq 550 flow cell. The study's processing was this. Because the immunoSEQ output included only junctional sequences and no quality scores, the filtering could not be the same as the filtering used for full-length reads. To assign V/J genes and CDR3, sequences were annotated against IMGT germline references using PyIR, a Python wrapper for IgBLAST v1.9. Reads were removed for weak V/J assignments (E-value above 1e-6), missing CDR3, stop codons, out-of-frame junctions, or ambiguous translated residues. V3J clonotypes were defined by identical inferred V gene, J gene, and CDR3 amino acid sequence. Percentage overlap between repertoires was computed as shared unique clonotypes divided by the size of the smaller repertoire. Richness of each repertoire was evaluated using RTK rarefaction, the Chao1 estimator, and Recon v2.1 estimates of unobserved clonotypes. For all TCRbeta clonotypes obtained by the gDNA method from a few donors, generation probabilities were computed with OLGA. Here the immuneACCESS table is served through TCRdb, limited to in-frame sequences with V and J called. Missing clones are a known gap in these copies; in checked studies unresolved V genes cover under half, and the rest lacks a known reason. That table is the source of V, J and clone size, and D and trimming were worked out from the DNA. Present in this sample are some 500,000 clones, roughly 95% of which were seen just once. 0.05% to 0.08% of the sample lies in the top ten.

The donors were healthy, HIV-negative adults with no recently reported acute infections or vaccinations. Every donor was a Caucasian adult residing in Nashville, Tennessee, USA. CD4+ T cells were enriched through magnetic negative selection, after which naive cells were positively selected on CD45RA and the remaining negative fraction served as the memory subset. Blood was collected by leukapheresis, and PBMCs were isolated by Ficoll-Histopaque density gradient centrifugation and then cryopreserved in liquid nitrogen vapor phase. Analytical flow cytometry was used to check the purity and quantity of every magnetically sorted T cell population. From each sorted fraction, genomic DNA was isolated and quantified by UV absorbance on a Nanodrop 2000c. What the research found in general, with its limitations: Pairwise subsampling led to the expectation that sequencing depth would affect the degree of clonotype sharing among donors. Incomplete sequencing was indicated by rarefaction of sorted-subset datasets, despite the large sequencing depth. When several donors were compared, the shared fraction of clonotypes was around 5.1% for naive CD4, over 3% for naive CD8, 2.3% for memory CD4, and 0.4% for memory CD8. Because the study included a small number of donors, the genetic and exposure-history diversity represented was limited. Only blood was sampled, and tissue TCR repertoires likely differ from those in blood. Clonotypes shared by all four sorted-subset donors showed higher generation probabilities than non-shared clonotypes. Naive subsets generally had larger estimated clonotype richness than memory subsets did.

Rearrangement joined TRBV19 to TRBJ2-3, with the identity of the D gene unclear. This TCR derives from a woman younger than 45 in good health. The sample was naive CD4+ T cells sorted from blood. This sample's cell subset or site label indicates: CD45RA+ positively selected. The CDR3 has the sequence CASSDRSPDTQYF. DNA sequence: TGTGCCAGTAGTGACCGAAGCCCAGATACGCAGTATTTT.